These T cell receptor beta chains were read from a single sample in a study of early T cells in non-severe SARS-CoV-2 infection. TCRdb recomputed calls from the 5' RACE reads with MiXCR, one row per CDR3 protein. This table has tens of thousands of distinct CDR3 sequences, about 10% appearing once. Sequencing was performed on whole blood, taken at baseline. Receptor source: an adult who was a healthcare worker with PCR-confirmed SARS-CoV-2 infection or an uninfected control (not recorded which). CDR3s include the opening cysteine and the closing phenylalanine or tryptophan. The order of the fields is CDR3 protein, CDR3 DNA, J gene, D gene, V gene, clone size. A D gene is named only where the DNA matches it firmly. Clone size is given for some rows only: seen once, a few or many times, or a class if the clone is expanded.

CDR3: CASSQELNLSPYEQYF
DNA: TGCGCCAGCAGCCAAGAGTTAAACCTATCCCCCTACGAGCAGTACTTC
J: TRBJ2-7
D: .
V: TRBV4-3
size: .

CDR3: CASSPSWAGGADTQYF
DNA: TGCGCCAGCAGCCCCTCCTGGGCGGGGGGCGCAGATACGCAGTATTTT
J: TRBJ2-3
D: TRBD2
V: TRBV4-3
size: many

CDR3: CASSFSGGPETQYF
DNA: TGTGCCAGCAGTTTCTCAGGGGGGCCGGAGACCCAGTACTTC
J: TRBJ2-5
D: .
V: TRBV27
size: many

CDR3: CASSRRGAYNEQFF
DNA: TGTGCCAGTAGTAGGCGGGGGGCCTACAATGAGCAGTTCTTC
J: TRBJ2-1
D: TRBD2
V: TRBV19
size: .

CDR3: CASSESRGQVDTQYF
DNA: TGCGCCAGCAGTGAGTCGAGGGGACAGGTAGATACGCAGTATTTT
J: TRBJ2-3
D: TRBD1
V: TRBV10-2
size: many

CDR3: CASSSHGQGRAGNTIYF
DNA: TGTGCCAGCAGTTCCCATGGACAGGGACGGGCGGGAAACACCATATATTTT
J: TRBJ1-3
D: TRBD1
V: TRBV28
size: many

CDR3: CASSQLEYPPDTQYF
DNA: TGTGCCAGCAGCCAACTAGAGTACCCTCCAGATACGCAGTATTTT
J: TRBJ2-3
D: .
V: TRBV3-1
size: .

CDR3: CASSILGTGANVLTF
DNA: TGTGCCAGCAGCATCCTAGGGACTGGGGCCAACGTCCTGACTTTC
J: TRBJ2-6
D: .
V: TRBV11-2
size: few

CDR3: CASRPDRGPGELFF
DNA: TGTGCCAGCAGGCCCGACAGGGGACCCGGGGAGCTGTTTTTT
J: TRBJ2-2
D: TRBD1
V: TRBV11-2
size: .

CDR3: CASKEFPGTDYGYTF
DNA: TGTGCCAGCAAGGAATTTCCCGGGACGGACTATGGCTACACCTTC
J: TRBJ1-2
D: .
V: TRBV2
size: few

CDR3: CASIAGGAAEAFF
DNA: TGTGCCAGCATAGCAGGGGGCGCCGCTGAAGCTTTCTTT
J: TRBJ1-1
D: TRBD1
V: TRBV7-8
size: few

CDR3: CASSLWPGANYGYTF
DNA: TGTGCCAGCAGCTTATGGCCCGGTGCTAACTATGGCTACACCTTC
J: TRBJ1-2
D: .
V: TRBV7-8
size: many

CDR3: CSALQGEETQYF
DNA: TGCAGTGCTCTTCAGGGGGAAGAGACCCAGTACTTC
J: TRBJ2-5
D: TRBD1
V: TRBV20-1
size: many

CDR3: CAIGDNSDQQFF
DNA: TGTGCCATCGGCGACAACTCTGATCAGCAGTTCTTC
J: TRBJ2-1
D: .
V: TRBV24-1
size: .

CDR3: CASSFSGEHTDTQYF
DNA: TGCGCCAGCAGCTTTAGCGGGGAACACACAGATACGCAGTATTTT
J: TRBJ2-3
D: TRBD2
V: TRBV5-1
size: few

CDR3: CASSPREQGTNTEAFF
DNA: TGTGCCAGCAGCCCGAGGGAGCAGGGGACGAACACTGAAGCTTTCTTT
J: TRBJ1-1
D: .
V: TRBV7-6
size: .

CDR3: CASSLVGATNEKLFF
DNA: TGTGCCAGCAGCTTAGTCGGGGCGACGAATGAAAAACTGTTTTTT
J: TRBJ1-4
D: .
V: TRBV7-2
size: .

CDR3: CASSWGQGLDTQYF
DNA: TGTGCCAGCAGTTGGGGACAGGGGCTAGATACGCAGTATTTT
J: TRBJ2-3
D: TRBD1
V: TRBV27
size: few

CDR3: CASSSPRAEIYEQYF
DNA: TGTGCCAGCAGCTCCCCTAGGGCGGAAATCTACGAGCAGTACTTC
J: TRBJ2-7
D: .
V: TRBV7-2
size: .

CDR3: CASTPQGAPGYGYTF
DNA: TGTGCCAGCACCCCACAGGGGGCCCCCGGCTATGGCTACACCTTC
J: TRBJ1-2
D: TRBD1
V: TRBV27
size: few

CDR3: CASSLETGAYEQYF
DNA: TGTGCCAGCAGCTTAGAAACAGGTGCCTACGAGCAGTACTTC
J: TRBJ2-7
D: .
V: TRBV7-6
size: few

CDR3: CATRGGGPQETQYF
DNA: TGTGCCACCCGAGGGGGGGGCCCCCAGGAGACCCAGTACTTC
J: TRBJ2-5
D: .
V: TRBV10-3
size: .

CDR3: CSVEVPGTGPYEQYF
DNA: TGCAGCGTTGAGGTTCCCGGGACAGGCCCTTACGAGCAGTACTTC
J: TRBJ2-7
D: TRBD1
V: TRBV29-1
size: few

CDR3: CASSLSRLQFF
DNA: TGTGCCAGTAGTTTGTCGAGACTTCAGTTTTTT
J: TRBJ1-4
D: .
V: TRBV19
size: few

CDR3: CASGSIRRAEAFF
DNA: TGTGCTAGTGGTTCCATCCGACGGGCTGAAGCTTTCTTT
J: TRBJ1-1
D: .
V: TRBV12-5
size: .

CDR3: CASSFRMDYADTQYF
DNA: TGTGCCAGCAGCTTTCGGATGGACTACGCAGATACGCAGTATTTT
J: TRBJ2-3
D: .
V: TRBV7-9
size: .

CDR3: CASSFFLAGGQETQYF
DNA: TGTGCCAGCAGCTTCTTTCTAGCGGGGGGACAAGAGACCCAGTACTTC
J: TRBJ2-5
D: TRBD2
V: TRBV7-9
size: few

CDR3: CSARVPARRSGELFF
DNA: TGCAGTGCTAGAGTTCCAGCCCGGAGGTCGGGGGAGCTGTTTTTT
J: TRBJ2-2
D: .
V: TRBV20-1
size: few

CDR3: CASSLGGGSGNTIYF
DNA: TGCGCCAGCAGCTTAGGAGGGGGCTCTGGAAACACCATATATTTT
J: TRBJ1-3
D: .
V: TRBV5-1
size: .

CDR3: CASSLWTGGTYNSPLHF
DNA: TGTGCCAGCAGCCTCTGGACAGGGGGCACCTATAATTCACCCCTCCACTTT
J: TRBJ1-6
D: TRBD1
V: TRBV5-6
size: .

CDR3: CSARDSGGMLETQYF
DNA: TGCAGTGCTAGGGACAGCGGGGGGATGCTAGAGACCCAGTACTTC
J: TRBJ2-5
D: TRBD2
V: TRBV29-1
size: .

CDR3: CASSLFSLVADTQYF
DNA: TGTGCCAGCAGCTTATTCTCGCTAGTGGCAGATACGCAGTATTTT
J: TRBJ2-3
D: .
V: TRBV7-2
size: many

CDR3: CASSESRRQRNQPQHF
DNA: TGCGCCAGCAGTGAGTCGAGGCGACAGCGCAATCAGCCCCAGCATTTT
J: TRBJ1-5
D: .
V: TRBV10-1
size: many

CDR3: CASSWTRLTETQYF
DNA: TGTGCCAGCAGCTGGACCCGGCTGACAGAGACCCAGTACTTC
J: TRBJ2-5
D: .
V: TRBV6-2/TRBV6-3
size: many

CDR3: CASSPIVERATDTQYF
DNA: TGTGCCAGCTCACCAATTGTAGAACGGGCCACAGATACGCAGTATTTT
J: TRBJ2-3
D: .
V: TRBV18
size: few

CDR3: CASSQGTRAFF
DNA: TGTGCCAGCAGCCAGGGCACCAGGGCTTTCTTT
J: TRBJ1-1
D: .
V: TRBV11-2
size: few

CDR3: CASSESAGREFF
DNA: TGTGCCAGCAGTGAAAGTGCCGGAAGAGAGTTTTTT
J: TRBJ1-4
D: .
V: TRBV6-1
size: .

CDR3: CAISVGASEVDEQFF
DNA: TGTGCCATCAGTGTGGGTGCTAGCGAAGTGGATGAGCAGTTCTTC
J: TRBJ2-1
D: .
V: TRBV10-3
size: many

CDR3: CASSLAGTGKNTEAFF
DNA: TGTGCCAGCAGCTTGGCCGGGACAGGGAAAAACACTGAAGCTTTCTTT
J: TRBJ1-1
D: TRBD1
V: TRBV5-4
size: .

CDR3: CASSPHKGQPQHF
DNA: TGTGCCAGCAGCCCCCATAAGGGACAGCCCCAGCATTTT
J: TRBJ1-5
D: .
V: TRBV7-2
size: .

CDR3: CASSLVTEETQYF
DNA: TGTGCCAGCAGCTTAGTTACAGAAGAGACCCAGTACTTC
J: TRBJ2-5
D: .
V: TRBV7-9
size: .

CDR3: CSVLQETQYF
DNA: TGCAGCGTCTTACAAGAGACCCAGTACTTC
J: TRBJ2-5
D: .
V: TRBV29-1
size: few

CDR3: CASSLGQGFRLPLHF
DNA: TGTGCCAGCAGCTTGGGACAGGGGTTTCGTTTACCCCTCCACTTT
J: TRBJ1-6
D: TRBD1
V: TRBV11-2
size: .

CDR3: CASSLRVSGWSTDTQYF
DNA: TGTGCCAGCAGCTTGCGGGTTAGCGGATGGAGCACAGATACGCAGTATTTT
J: TRBJ2-3
D: .
V: TRBV5-6
size: .

CDR3: CSGASSTDTQYF
DNA: TGCAGCGGGGCCTCTAGCACAGATACGCAGTATTTT
J: TRBJ2-3
D: .
V: TRBV29-1
size: few

CDR3: CSAPGGQALGRALHF
DNA: TGCAGTGCCCCAGGGGGCCAAGCGCTCGGGAGGGCCCTCCACTTT
J: TRBJ1-6
D: TRBD1
V: TRBV20-1
size: .

CDR3: CASSLGVFRNTGELFF
DNA: TGTGCCAGCAGCTTAGGAGTTTTCCGGAACACCGGGGAGCTGTTTTTT
J: TRBJ2-2
D: .
V: TRBV7-2
size: many

CDR3: CASSRTRDIREKLFF
DNA: TGTGCCAGCAGCCGAACCCGGGACATTCGGGAAAAACTGTTTTTT
J: TRBJ1-4
D: .
V: TRBV12-3/TRBV12-4
size: many

CDR3: CASSQESDGRTQYF
DNA: TGTGCCAGCAGCCAAGAAAGCGACGGTAGGACCCAGTACTTC
J: TRBJ2-5
D: .
V: TRBV4-2
size: few

CDR3: CASSLRGGPCYF
DNA: TGTGCCAGCAGTTTGCGTGGCGGGCCGTGTTACTTC
J: TRBJ2-7
D: .
V: TRBV27
size: many

CDR3: CASSLDGPYNEQFF
DNA: TGTGCCAGCAGCTTAGATGGACCTTACAATGAGCAGTTCTTC
J: TRBJ2-1
D: .
V: TRBV11-2
size: few

CDR3: CASSFRSQVAGNYGYTF
DNA: TGTGCCAGCAGCTTTCGCTCCCAGGTAGCTGGTAACTATGGCTACACCTTC
J: TRBJ1-2
D: .
V: TRBV11-2
size: .

CDR3: CASSQVANTEAFF
DNA: TGCGCCAGCAGCCAAGTGGCGAACACTGAAGCTTTCTTT
J: TRBJ1-1
D: .
V: TRBV4-1
size: many

CDR3: CASRGLAYEQYF
DNA: TGTGCCAGCAGAGGACTAGCCTACGAGCAGTACTTC
J: TRBJ2-7
D: TRBD2
V: TRBV25-1
size: .

CDR3: CASSSGLAGVYEQYF
DNA: TGTGCCAGCAGTTCAGGACTAGCGGGGGTCTACGAGCAGTACTTC
J: TRBJ2-7
D: TRBD2
V: TRBV12-3/TRBV12-4
size: .